Reported below is one T cell receptor (beta chain). The CDR3 consists of 15 residues. Germline values: CDR1 MNHEY, CDR2 SVGAGI. V was shortened by 6 bases and J by 4 bases, with 17 bases between the two germline ends. The sample belongs to a study of blood T cell repertoires in COVID-19. In the original workflow: Researchers report that nucleated cell counts were estimated from reference gene primer amplification. Some clones are missing from TCRdb's copy, which holds only in-frame ones; the method was immunoSEQ multiplex PCR. The V and J calls and clone size were taken over from that table, and D and trimming were inferred from the DNA. In the table there are hundreds of thousands of clones, about 90% of which are singletons.

The sample was PBMCs or T cells enriched from blood (not recorded which). This clonotype was obtained from a man in his forties in a cohort exposed to, infected with or recovered from COVID-19 (not recorded which). The chain couples TRBV6-5 to TRBJ2-3; D is unclear. CDR3 nucleotide sequence: TGTGCCAGCAGCCATCCCGGATTTGGAGCAGATACGCAGTATTTT. Translation: CASSHPGFGADTQYF.